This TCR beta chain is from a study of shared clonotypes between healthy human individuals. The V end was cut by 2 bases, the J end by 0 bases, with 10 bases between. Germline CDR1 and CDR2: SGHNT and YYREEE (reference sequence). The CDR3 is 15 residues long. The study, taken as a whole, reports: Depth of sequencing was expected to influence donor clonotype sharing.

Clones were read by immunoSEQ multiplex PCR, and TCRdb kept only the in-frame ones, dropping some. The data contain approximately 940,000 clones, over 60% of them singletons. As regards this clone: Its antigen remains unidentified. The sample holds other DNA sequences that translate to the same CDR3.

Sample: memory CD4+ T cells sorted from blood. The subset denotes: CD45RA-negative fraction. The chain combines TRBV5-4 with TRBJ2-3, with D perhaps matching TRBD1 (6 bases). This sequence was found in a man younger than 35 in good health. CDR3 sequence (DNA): TGTGCCAGCAGCTTAGGGGGTTCTAGCACAGATACGCAGTATTTT. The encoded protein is CASSLGGSSTDTQYF.